A selection of T cell receptor beta chains follows, all from one sample in a study of early T cells in non-severe SARS-CoV-2 infection. One entry per CDR3 protein results from TCRdb running MiXCR on the 5' RACE reads. The sample lists 25,000 to 30,000 distinct CDR3 sequences, about 4.7% seen once, with 10% in the top ten. The sample comprised whole blood. The receptors were gathered from an adult who was a healthcare worker with PCR-confirmed SARS-CoV-2 infection or an uninfected control (not recorded which). Each CDR3 is given with its conserved first and last residue. The D gene is left open where the match is weak. Part of the rows lack a size; the others show once, few, many or a class for expanded clones.

TRBJ2-5,NA,NA,TRBV28,CASSSLIRGRQETQYF,TGTGCCAGCAGTTCTCTTATCCGGGGGCGCCAAGAGACCCAGTACTTC
TRBJ1-6,many,TRBD1,TRBV28,CASSSDRTGGRSPLHF,TGTGCCAGCAGTTCGGATAGGACAGGGGGCAGGTCACCCCTCCACTTT
TRBJ2-6,many,NA,TRBV12-3/TRBV12-4,CASSLSRGLTF,TGTGCCAGCAGTTTAAGCCGTGGCCTGACTTTC
TRBJ2-2,NA,TRBD1,TRBV5-5,CASSLQGVTGELFF,TGTGCCAGCAGCCTACAGGGGGTCACCGGGGAGCTGTTTTTT
TRBJ2-7,NA,NA,TRBV20-1,CSAQDRADEQYF,TGCAGTGCTCAGGACAGAGCGGACGAGCAGTACTTC
TRBJ1-5,medium-sized,NA,TRBV12-3/TRBV12-4,CASRSGVTNQPQHF,TGTGCCAGCAGATCCGGTGTGACAAATCAGCCCCAGCATTTT
TRBJ2-7,few,TRBD2,TRBV18,CASSPSAGLAYEQYF,TGTGCCAGCTCACCGTCTGCAGGACTAGCCTACGAGCAGTACTTC
TRBJ2-3,few,TRBD1,TRBV19,CASSPRTGVWADTQYF,TGTGCCAGTAGTCCAAGAACAGGGGTTTGGGCAGATACGCAGTATTTT
TRBJ2-3,many,TRBD2,TRBV5-5,CASSFESSSGTFTDTQYF,TGTGCCAGCAGCTTCGAATCGTCCAGCGGGACTTTCACAGATACGCAGTATTTT
TRBJ1-1,few,NA,TRBV2,CASSAGENTEAFF,TGTGCCAGCAGTGCGGGTGAGAACACTGAAGCTTTCTTT
TRBJ2-1,few,TRBD2,TRBV19,CASSIDPSGMRYEQFF,TGTGCCAGTAGTATAGACCCTAGCGGGATGAGGTATGAGCAGTTCTTC
TRBJ1-4,few,TRBD1,TRBV20-1,CSASRDSGTNEKLFF,TGCAGTGCTTCCCGGGACAGCGGGACTAATGAAAAACTGTTTTTT